Only a few counts were recorded for the clone carrying this TCR beta chain. Control patients had untreated stable or active relapsing-remitting multiple sclerosis by revised McDonald criteria. These data come from a study of CD8 T cells in Susac syndrome. Random-hexamer reverse transcription was applied to 0.5 to 1 ug RNA. Amplification of the TCR beta CDR3 was carried out by immunoSEQ multiplex PCR, which spanned a total of 54 Vbeta and 13 Jbeta segments. TCRdb passed the immunoSEQ multiplex PCR reads through MiXCR, listing each CDR3 protein once. The sample includes about 430,000 distinct CDR3 sequences, 85% of them seen just once. This CDR3 has 15 residues. V lost 0 bases, J lost 1 base, and 13 bases lay in between. Germline CDR1 GTSNPN, CDR2 SVGIG (reference sequence).

The V call is TRBV30, the J call TRBJ2-7; D may correspond to TRBD1 or TRBD2 (5 bases each). Sequenced input: CD8+ T cells from PBMCs. This TCR derives from a human donor with multiple sclerosis. This chain's CDR3 is CAWSVATEGSYEQYF. The CDR3 DNA is TGTGCCTGGAGTGTCGCGACAGAGGGTTCCTACGAGCAGTACTTC.